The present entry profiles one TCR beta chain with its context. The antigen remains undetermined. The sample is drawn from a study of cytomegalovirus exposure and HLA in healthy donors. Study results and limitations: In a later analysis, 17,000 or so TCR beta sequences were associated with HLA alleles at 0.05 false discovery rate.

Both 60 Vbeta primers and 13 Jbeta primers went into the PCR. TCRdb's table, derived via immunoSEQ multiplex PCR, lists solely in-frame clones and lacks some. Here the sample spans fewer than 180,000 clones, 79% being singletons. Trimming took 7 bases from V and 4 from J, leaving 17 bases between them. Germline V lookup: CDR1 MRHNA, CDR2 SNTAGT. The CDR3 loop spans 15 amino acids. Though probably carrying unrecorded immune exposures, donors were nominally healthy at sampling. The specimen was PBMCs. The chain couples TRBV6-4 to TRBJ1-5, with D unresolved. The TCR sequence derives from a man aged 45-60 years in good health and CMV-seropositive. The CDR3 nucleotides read TGTGCCAGCACTGGCCAGGCCGTTAGAAATCAGCCCCAGCATTTT. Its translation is CASTGQAVRNQPQHF.